The T cell receptor (beta chain) under discussion was sequenced for a study of blood T cell repertoires in COVID-19. From germline, CDR1 is SGHRS and CDR2 YFSETQ. The CDR3 is made up of 13 amino acids. V gave up 2 bases and J gave up 4 bases; unmatched junction bases: 1. Sequencing was performed with immunoSEQ multiplex PCR; in TCRdb, only in-frame clones are kept and a portion is missing. Of hundreds of thousands of clones detected, roughly 90% appear once; the ten largest clones hold 7.3%. Sequenced sample: peripheral blood. The rearrangement links TRBV5-1 to TRBJ2-5; 8 positions match TRBD1. This TCR derives from a woman in her sixties or seventies with COVID-19, enrolled during active disease. The DNA for the CDR3 is TGCGCCAGCAGCTTAGACAGGGGAGAGACCCAGTACTTC. It translates to CASSLDRGETQYF.